One and the same sample provided the 18 T cell receptor beta chains below, sequenced in a study of cytomegalovirus exposure and HLA in healthy donors. 60 Vbeta and 13 Jbeta primers were used in PCR. Produced via immunoSEQ multiplex PCR; TCRdb's table is partial and in-frame only. The top ten clones hold more than 1.4% of a sample with 110,000 or so clones, approximately 80% of them seen once. Sequenced input: PBMCs. The receptors originated from a woman aged 18-29 years in good health and CMV-seronegative.

Note on this clone: One end of the junction is discordant with germline, which a read error may explain. This sequence joins TRBV5-5 and TRBJ1-2; D not resolved. This CDR3 is 14 amino acids long. The germline CDR1 and CDR2 sequences are SGHKS and YYEKEE (reference sequence). The CDR3 bases are TGTGCCAGCAGCTTGTCGGGGTCAAACTATAGCTACACCTTC. Its translation: CASSLSGSNYSYTF.

The rearrangement joins TRBV2 to TRBJ2-2; 8 bases agree with TRBD2. The CDR3 totals 16 residues. Germline assignment: CDR1 SNHLY and CDR2 FYNNEI. V shed 2 bases, J shed 1 base, and the junction held 3 bases outside the gene matches. In nucleotides, the CDR3 is TGTGCCAGCAGTGAAACGGGAGGGCTGAACACCGGGGAGCTGTTTTTT. Translation gives CASSETGGLNTGELFF.

V gene TRBV6-4 combines with J gene TRBJ2-3, with 14 positions matching TRBD2. The CDR3 contains 15 residues. V lost 3 bases to trimming and J lost 6 bases; unmatched junction nucleotides: 2. Germline CDR1 is MRHNA and CDR2 is SNTAGT. CDR3 sequence (DNA): TGTGCCAGCAGTGAGACTAGCGGGGGGGCGGATACGCAGTATTTT. Its translation is CASSETSGGADTQYF.

This clone came up once. The rearrangement links TRBV30 to TRBJ2-2; D perhaps matches TRBD1 (6 bases). V was trimmed by 8 bases and J by 2 bases, leaving 9 bases between them. CDR3 length: 12 residues. Germline V gives CDR1 GTSNPN, CDR2 SVGIG (reference sequence). Here the CDR3 DNA reads TGTGCCGGGGGACAAAACACCGGGGAGCTGTTTTTT. Translated: CAGGQNTGELFF.

The gene calls are TRBV7-6 and TRBJ1-2, with D possibly being TRBD1 (5 bases). CDR3 size: 14 residues. V was trimmed by 5 bases and J by 6 bases, leaving 16 bases between them. CDR1 and CDR2 (germline): SGHVS, FNYEAQ. CDR3 in DNA: TGTGCCAGCAGCCTGATATTGGGGGGGGATGGCTACACCTTC. This translates into CASSLILGGDGYTF.

The table lists this clone with a count of one. The rearrangement links TRBV2 to TRBJ1-1, with a weak D call TRBD1 (5 bases). This CDR3 is 14 amino acids long. Trimming shortened V by 2 bases and J by 8 bases, and 15 bases separated the two germline ends. Germline V gene data show CDR1 as SNHLY and CDR2 as FYNNEI. CDR3 DNA: TGTGCCAGCAGTGAAAGGGGCAGAATACTAGAAGCTTTCTTT. Translated: CASSERGRILEAFF.

Turning to this clone: One end of the junction does not line up with germline, which may come from a read error. The J gene is TRBJ2-1, the V gene TRBV7-8; TRBD2 matches at 9 bases. The length of the CDR3 is 14 residues. Germline V lookup: CDR1 SGHVS, CDR2 FQNEAQ. CDR3 bases: TGTGCCAGCAGCCTAGCGGGGCCCTACAATGAGCAGTTCTTC. It yields the protein CASSLAGPYNEQFF.

The chain employs TRBV7-6 and TRBJ2-7; tentative D call: TRBD2 (5 bases). The CDR3 spans 15 residues. V lost 3 bases and J lost 1, with 13 bases in between. Germline V gives CDR1 SGHVS, CDR2 FNYEAQ. The CDR3 DNA is TGTGCCAGCAGCTTGGCCGGCGGGCATTCCTACGAGCAGTACTTC. Its protein is CASSLAGGHSYEQYF.

The gene calls are TRBV19 and TRBJ1-1; TRBD1 agrees at 10 bases. There are 15 residues in the CDR3. The ends lost 5 bases at V and 5 bases at J; junction bases unmatched: 8. The V gene's germline CDR1 is LNHDA and CDR2 SQIVND (reference sequence). This CDR3 reads CASSPWTGGRTEAFF. CDR3 DNA sequence: TGTGCCAGTAGTCCCTGGACAGGGGGACGGACTGAAGCTTTCTTT.

Details on this clone: An end of the junction differs from the germline gene, which may be a read error. The chain couples TRBV2 to TRBJ2-1; 7 bases map to TRBD2. The length of the CDR3 is 15 residues. CDR1 and CDR2 from the germline V gene are SNHLY and FYNNEI. The CDR3 is CASSEEGTNYNEQFF. The CDR3 nucleotides read TGTGCCAGCAGCGAAGAGGGGACTAACTACAATGAGCAGTTCTTC.

The gene calls are TRBV28 and TRBJ1-5, with 9 nucleotides matching TRBD1. Losses at the gene ends were 11 bases for V and 6 bases for J; bases not matched to a gene: 11. The length of the CDR3 is 14 residues. Germline CDR1 reads MDHEN; CDR2 reads SYDVKM. CDR3 sequence reads: CAGTTGGVGQPQHF. Written as DNA, the CDR3 is TGTGCCGGAACGACAGGGGGGGTCGGTCAGCCCCAGCATTTT.

CDR3 loop: CASSQVRGASYEQYF. The CDR3 nucleotides are TGTGCCAGCAGCCAGGTTAGGGGCGCTTCCTACGAGCAGTACTTC. The V and J genes are TRBV27 and TRBJ2-7, with D perhaps matching TRBD1 (5 bases). CDR1 MNHEY and CDR2 SMNVEV come from the germline V gene (reference sequence). Trimming pared 6 bases from V and 1 base from J, leaving 16 bases between. There are 15 residues in the CDR3.

This clone has only one observation. This chain joins TRBV5-1 and TRBJ2-1; TRBD2 aligns across 11 bases. Trimming took 4 bases from V and 5 from J; bases not matched to a gene: 8. In germline, CDR1 is SGHRS, CDR2 YFSETQ. This CDR3 spans 16 amino acids. The CDR3 protein is CASSTVSGRGHNEQFF. CDR3 in DNA: TGCGCCAGCAGCACAGTTAGCGGGAGGGGTCACAATGAGCAGTTCTTC.

V usage is TRBV7-2 and J usage is TRBJ2-3; 9 bases are a match to TRBD2. This CDR3 comprises 15 residues. In germline, CDR1 is SGHTA, CDR2 FQGNSA. J gave up 3 bases and V 4 bases, and 5 bases lay outside the gene matches. The CDR3 DNA is TGTGCCAGCAGCTCCACCGGACTAGCGACAGATACGCAGTATTTT. Translation gives CASSSTGLATDTQYF.

The chain has TRBV7-9 and TRBJ1-6; D unresolved. The CDR3 sequence is 14 residues long. Trimming left V 1 base short and J 11 bases short, with 12 bases between. CDR1 SEHNR and CDR2 FQNEAQ come from the germline V gene (reference sequence). The CDR3 protein is CASSLDGGIPPLHF. In DNA form, the CDR3 reads TGTGCCAGCAGCTTAGACGGCGGCATCCCACCCCTCCACTTT.

The chain is built from TRBV6-5 and TRBJ2-1; 8 bases match TRBD2. Germline assignment: CDR1 MNHEY and CDR2 SVGAGI. Trimming cost V 5 bases and J 7 bases; bases outside gene matches: 10. This CDR3 spans 15 amino acids. The DNA for the CDR3 is TGTGCCAGCAGTCCAGCGGGGGTTTTAGGTAATGAGCAGTTCTTC. It is translated as CASSPAGVLGNEQFF.

V usage is TRBV5-1 and J usage is TRBJ2-2; 8 bases map to TRBD1. V was pared by 6 bases and J by 7 bases, with 11 bases of the junction left unmatched. The germline V gene encodes CDR1 SGHRS and CDR2 YFSETQ. CDR3 size: 15 residues. CDR3 in DNA: TGCGCCAGCACTAAGGACAGGGACCTGAGCGGGGAGCTGTTTTTT. Amino acid sequence: CASTKDRDLSGELFF.

This clone was seen a few times. The chain couples TRBV7-9 to TRBJ1-2, with D unresolved. CDR3 length equals 12 residues. Germline V gene data show CDR1 as SEHNR and CDR2 as FQNEAQ (reference sequence). V lost 0 bases and J 6 bases, leaving 5 bases between the germline ends. CDR3 protein: CASSLAGDGYTF. CDR3 DNA sequence: TGTGCCAGCAGCTTAGCCGGGGATGGCTACACCTTC. The full variable domain, in which reference TRBV7-9 and TRBJ1-2 provide the parts outside the CDR3, is DTGVSQNPRHKITKRGQNVTFRCDPISEHNRLYWYRQTLGQGPEFLTYFQNEAQLEKSRLLSDRFSAERPKGSFSTLEIQRTEQGDSAMYLCASSLAGDGYTFGSGTRLTVV.